One sample yielded the 18 T cell receptor beta chains listed below, sequenced in a study of cytomegalovirus exposure and HLA in healthy donors. The PCR had 60 Vbeta and 13 Jbeta primers. Data came from immunoSEQ multiplex PCR; TCRdb stores just in-frame clones and leaves some out. The table has 100,000 to 150,000 clones, around 72% seen once. The source material was PBMCs. The source of these receptors is a human donor in good health.

The table lists this clone with a few counts. This sequence joins TRBV28 and TRBJ1-1; no clear D. The CDR3 is 11 amino acids. The ends were cut back, 4 bases at V and 11 bases at J, with 11 bases in the middle. The germline V gene encodes CDR1 MDHEN and CDR2 SYDVKM. CDR3 nucleotides: TGTGCCAGCAGTTCCCGCAGTCTCGCTTTCTTT. This encodes CASSSRSLAFF.

The chain joins TRBV5-1 to TRBJ2-5; the match to TRBD2 covers 15 bases. V shed 4 bases and J 5 bases; nucleotides not matched to a gene: 3. Germline V gives CDR1 SGHRS, CDR2 YFSETQ. The CDR3 loop spans 15 amino acids. This chain's CDR3 is CASSRTSGGVETQYF. The CDR3 region has the DNA TGCGCCAGCAGCCGGACTAGCGGGGGGGTGGAGACCCAGTACTTC.

A few counts support this clone. The chain joins TRBV6-1 to TRBJ2-5; 9 bases fit TRBD2. Trimming took 10 bases from V and 4 from J; bases not matched to a gene: 7. Looked up from germline, CDR1 is MNHNS and CDR2 is SASEGT. CDR3 length: 13 amino acids. The CDR3 nucleotides are TGTGCCACCCGCCTAGCGGGGCTAGAGACCCAGTACTTC. It translates to CATRLAGLETQYF.

This clone was seen once. The V gene is TRBV25-1, the J gene TRBJ2-7; TRBD2 agrees at 7 bases. The CDR3 extends over 12 amino acids. CDR1 and CDR2 (germline): MGHDK, SYGVNS. Trimming at V came to 6 bases and at J to 6 bases, leaving 5 bases not matched to a gene. This CDR3 reads CASSGLVGEQYF. In DNA form, the CDR3 reads TGTGCCAGCAGCGGACTAGTCGGCGAGCAGTACTTC.

The V call is TRBV6-5, the J call TRBJ1-5, with D unclear. Germline assignment: CDR1 MNHEY and CDR2 SVGAGI. Trimming took off 2 bases at V and 4 bases at J, with 3 bases between the two ends. This CDR3 is built from 12 residues. The CDR3 nucleotides are TGTGCCAGCAGTTACACTAATCAGCCCCAGCATTTT. Encoded protein: CASSYTNQPQHF.

This clone was seen a few times. This chain connects TRBV7-3 to TRBJ2-2, with unresolved D. The V end was cut by 5 bases, the J end by 7 bases, with 11 bases between. The germline CDR1 and CDR2 sequences are SGHTA and FQGTGA. This CDR3 has 13 residues. The CDR3, as DNA: TGTGCCAGCAGCCCTGGGCAGTACGGGGAGCTGTTTTTT. Translated, it gives CASSPGQYGELFF.

V is TRBV11-1 and J is TRBJ2-2; 10 nucleotides align to TRBD2. There are 14 residues in the CDR3. Germline CDR1 is SGHAT and CDR2 is FQDESV (reference sequence). The trim removed 8 bases at V and 5 bases at J, leaving 5 bases unmatched. This CDR3 reads CASAASGRTGELFF. DNA of the CDR3: TGTGCCAGCGCCGCTAGCGGGAGAACCGGGGAGCTGTTTTTT.

The chain carries TRBV10-3 and TRBJ2-6; 8 bases are a match to TRBD1. Germline CDR1 reads ENHRY; CDR2 reads SYGVKD. CDR3 size: 13 residues. Trimming cost V 10 bases and J 2 bases; bases outside gene matches: 1. The CDR3 loop reads CATDRAGANVLTF. The CDR3, as DNA: TGTGCCACGGACAGGGCTGGGGCCAACGTCCTGACTTTC.

The chain combines TRBV6-5 with TRBJ2-4; D may be TRBD2 (5 bases). Germline V gene sequence: CDR1 MNHEY, CDR2 SVGAGI. CDR3 length: 11 amino acids. V was trimmed by 5 bases and J by 7 bases, leaving 6 bases between them. CDR3 amino acids: CASSGGNIQYF. The DNA for the CDR3 is TGTGCCAGCAGTGGCGGGAACATTCAGTACTTC.

V is TRBV13 and J is TRBJ2-1; TRBD2 matches at 15 bases. The CDR3 runs to 16 residues. Germline lookup yields CDR1 PRHDT and CDR2 FYEKMQ (reference sequence). The junction had 6 bases not matched to a gene; V was cut back by 5 bases and J by 7 bases. CDR3 sequence reads: CASSPGTSGRMNEQFF. As DNA, the CDR3 is TGTGCCAGCAGCCCGGGGACTAGCGGGAGGATGAATGAGCAGTTCTTC.

This clone turned up a few times. V and J are TRBV5-1 and TRBJ2-7; TRBD2 matches at 10 bases. CDR3 length: 15 residues. Germline CDR1 SGHRS, CDR2 YFSETQ. Trimming took 4 bases from V and 0 from J; bases not matched to a gene: 4. This chain's CDR3 is CASSPRTSGSYEQYF. CDR3 DNA sequence: TGCGCCAGCAGCCCGCGGACTAGCGGCTCCTACGAGCAGTACTTC.

The V and J genes are TRBV7-9 and TRBJ2-7, with 8 positions matching TRBD2. Losses at the gene ends were 5 bases for V and 4 bases for J; bases not matched to a gene: 10. This CDR3 comprises 15 residues. Germline loops: CDR1 SEHNR, CDR2 FQNEAQ (reference sequence). The CDR3, as DNA: TGTGCCAGCAGCCCCCAGAGCGGGAGTGCATACGAGCAGTACTTC. It translates to CASSPQSGSAYEQYF.

The chain couples TRBV19 to TRBJ2-7; D may be TRBD1 (5 bases). The V gene lost 5 bases and the J gene lost 3 bases, with 8 bases spanning the gap. CDR3 size: 12 residues. CDR1 and CDR2 from the germline V gene are LNHDA and SQIVND (reference sequence). The CDR3: CASSVDSYEQYF. CDR3 DNA: TGTGCCAGTAGTGTCGACAGCTACGAGCAGTACTTC.

This clone was counted once. The genes are TRBV7-2 and TRBJ1-5, with 8 bases identical to TRBD1. The length of the CDR3 is 16 residues. Germline-derived CDR1 and CDR2 are SGHTA and FQGNSA. The junction had 8 bases not matched to a gene; V was cut back by 1 base and J by 6 bases. Written as DNA, the CDR3 is TGTGCCAGCAGCTTAGATGACAGGGGTGTTCGTCAGCCCCAGCATTTT. The encoded protein is CASSLDDRGVRQPQHF.

The rearrangement links TRBV19 to TRBJ1-5, with unresolved D. The CDR3 length is 14 residues. V was trimmed by 3 bases and J by 5 bases, leaving 11 bases between them. Germline V CDR1 and CDR2: LNHDA, SQIVND (reference sequence). The CDR3 region is CASSIGGWDQPQHF. The CDR3 region has the DNA TGTGCCAGTAGTATTGGCGGATGGGATCAGCCCCAGCATTTT.

This clone was observed a handful of times. The chain couples TRBV5-1 to TRBJ1-1, with 8 bases fitting TRBD1. The germline gives CDR1 SGHRS, CDR2 YFSETQ. The length of the CDR3 is 15 residues. V shed 2 bases, J shed 1 base, and the junction held 4 bases outside the gene matches. DNA for the CDR3: TGCGCCAGCAGCTTTTCAGGGGGCCGGAACACTGAAGCTTTCTTT. This gives the protein CASSFSGGRNTEAFF.

This clone was detected once. CDR3 nucleotide sequence: TGTGCCAGCAGTTCGGACAGGGTGCGTTCACCCCTCCACTTT. It specifies CASSSDRVRSPLHF. This chain uses TRBV7-9 with TRBJ1-6, with TRBD1 identical over 8 bases. In germline, CDR1 is SEHNR, CDR2 FQNEAQ (reference sequence). V shed 6 bases and J 9 bases; nucleotides not matched to a gene: 7. The CDR3 is 14 residues long.

This chain connects TRBV5-4 to TRBJ2-7; 7 bases line up with TRBD1. Germline CDR1 reads SGHNT; CDR2 reads YYREEE (reference sequence). After removal of 8 bases from V and 4 bases from J, the junction contained 6 bases not matched to a gene. This CDR3 has 12 residues. This CDR3 reads CASGQVGYEQYF. The CDR3 coding sequence is TGTGCCAGTGGACAGGTTGGGTACGAGCAGTACTTC.